The next 10 T cell receptor beta chains were all read from a single sample in a study of cytomegalovirus exposure and HLA in healthy donors. Produced via immunoSEQ multiplex PCR; TCRdb's table is partial and in-frame only. This table has tens of thousands of clones, 95% to 97% appearing once. Material for sequencing was PBMCs. All receptors come from a man younger than 35 in good health and CMV-seronegative.

The V call is TRBV9, the J call TRBJ2-3, with D tentatively TRBD1 (8 bases). CDR3 length: 16 residues. Per germline, CDR1 SGDLS and CDR2 YYNGEE. Trimming removed 3 bases at V and 2 bases at J, with 16 bases between. For the CDR3, the DNA is TGTGCCAGCAGCGGCTATACAGGGGGGGACACAGATACGCAGTATTTT. As protein: CASSGYTGGDTDTQYF.

The gene calls are TRBV23-1 and TRBJ1-1, with TRBD1 matching over 7 bases. TRBV23-1 falls under the ORF class, with uncertain function. There are 18 residues in the CDR3. V lost 2 bases and J lost 0; bases outside the gene matches: 12. The CDR3 reads CASSQNRDSKRLNTEAFF. DNA of the CDR3: TGCGCCAGCAGTCAAAACCGGGACAGCAAACGATTGAACACTGAAGCTTTCTTT.

The chain couples TRBV6-1 to TRBJ1-1; 7 bases fit TRBD1. V lost 7 bases to trimming and J lost 6 bases; unmatched junction nucleotides: 11. Per germline, CDR1 MNHNS and CDR2 SASEGT. The CDR3 contains 14 residues. The CDR3 region has the DNA TGTGCCAGCACCCGGACAGGATGGCTCGCTGAAGCTTTCTTT. Its protein is CASTRTGWLAEAFF.

The chain uses TRBV25-1 and TRBJ2-1; D not resolved. V was trimmed by 4 bases and J by 3 bases, leaving 13 bases between them. The CDR3 covers 15 residues. CDR1 and CDR2 from the germline V gene are MGHDK and SYGVNS. CDR3 coding DNA: TGTGCCAGCAGTGTATCAAGTACTGACTACAATGAGCAGTTCTTC. Translated, it gives CASSVSSTDYNEQFF. Using reference TRBV25-1 and TRBJ2-1 for the parts outside the CDR3, the full variable domain is EADIYQTPRYLVIGTGKKITLECSQTMGHDKMYWYQQDPGMELHLIHYSYGVNSTEKGDLSSESTVSRIRTEHFPLTLESARPSHTSQYLCASSVSSTDYNEQFFGPGTRLTVL.

This sequence joins TRBV28 and TRBJ1-4; 7 positions match TRBD1. V lost 7 bases and J lost 3; bases outside the gene matches: 5. Germline V lookup: CDR1 MDHEN, CDR2 SYDVKM. This CDR3 comprises 14 residues. The CDR3 coding sequence is TGTGCCAGCACTCCAGGGGGGCCTAATGAAAAACTGTTTTTT. It is translated as CASTPGGPNEKLFF.

V and J are TRBV7-9 and TRBJ2-7; 8 positions match TRBD2. Germline loops: CDR1 SEHNR, CDR2 FQNEAQ (reference sequence). CDR3 length: 16 amino acids. J lost 0 bases, V lost 1 base, and 5 bases had no gene match. The CDR3 loop is CASSLGLAPSSYEQYF. In nucleotides, the CDR3 is TGTGCCAGCAGCTTAGGACTAGCGCCTAGCTCCTACGAGCAGTACTTC.

The gene calls are TRBV13 and TRBJ1-2; 8 nucleotides line up with TRBD1. Trimming cost V 5 bases and J 7 bases; bases outside gene matches: 9. The CDR3 covers 14 residues. Germline V gene data show CDR1 as PRHDT and CDR2 as FYEKMQ (reference sequence). CDR3 in amino acids: CASSPRTGRSGYTF. The CDR3 DNA follows: TGTGCCAGCAGCCCACGGACAGGGCGAAGTGGCTACACCTTC.

CDR3 in amino acids: CASSLQRDEKLFF. CDR3 DNA: TGTGCCAGCAGCCTTCAGAGGGATGAAAAACTGTTTTTT. This chain connects TRBV28 to TRBJ1-4, with unresolved D. V lost 6 bases and J 6 bases, leaving 11 bases between the germline ends. Germline values: CDR1 MDHEN, CDR2 SYDVKM. CDR3 length: 13 residues.

The chain joins TRBV5-1 to TRBJ1-2; possibly TRBD1 for D (5 bases). This CDR3 is built from 15 residues. Per the germline V gene, CDR1 is SGHRS and CDR2 is YFSETQ. Trimming left V 0 bases short and J 8 bases short, with 17 bases between. As DNA, the CDR3 is TGCGCCAGCAGCTTGGGAGGGACTGGGCCGGGCGGCTACACCTTC. It encodes CASSLGGTGPGGYTF.

The V call is TRBV9, the J call TRBJ2-3; no definite D call. CDR3 length: 12 amino acids. Per the germline V gene, CDR1 is SGDLS and CDR2 is YYNGEE. Between the trimmed V and J ends, which lost 4 bases and 5 bases, there was a span of 8 bases. CDR3 bases: TGTGCCAGCAGCCCCCAGATAGATACGCAGTATTTT. Its translation is CASSPQIDTQYF.